The 17 T cell receptor beta chains reported below all come from one sample, sequenced in a study of blood T cell repertoires in COVID-19. Produced via immunoSEQ multiplex PCR; TCRdb's table is partial and in-frame only. The data contain around 45,000 clones, roughly 90% of them seen just once; the ten biggest clones take up approximately 13%. The sequenced sample was peripheral blood. The receptors stem from a man at least 80 years old with acute or convalescent COVID-19.

The CDR3 nucleotides read TGTGCCTGGGACAGGGATTCGGGTTCACCCCTCCACTTT. Residues: CAWDRDSGSPLHF. The rearrangement joins TRBV30 to TRBJ1-6; 7 nucleotides match TRBD1. The CDR3 consists of 13 residues. V shed 5 bases and J 9 bases; nucleotides not matched to a gene: 7. Germline CDR1 is GTSNPN and CDR2 is SVGIG (reference sequence).

The CDR3 region has the DNA TGTGCCAGCAGCTACACGACAGCCTCCTACGAGCAGTACTTC. Its translation is CASSYTTASYEQYF. The genes are TRBV7-2 and TRBJ2-7; perhaps TRBD1 as D (5 bases). Trimming stripped 4 bases from V and 0 bases from J, with 10 bases between. The CDR3 totals 14 residues. CDR1 is SGHTA, CDR2 FQGNSA, per germline.

This chain links TRBV4-2 with TRBJ1-1, with D perhaps matching TRBD1 (5 bases). Trimming removed 2 bases at V and 3 bases at J, with 10 bases between. Germline CDR1 reads LGHNA; CDR2 reads YNFKEQ. The CDR3 consists of 14 residues. The CDR3, as DNA: TGTGCCAGCAGCCAAAGTGGGGGGTACACTGAAGCTTTCTTT. Translating it yields CASSQSGGYTEAFF.

The gene calls are TRBV19 and TRBJ2-1; TRBD1 matches at 9 bases. Per the germline V gene, CDR1 is LNHDA and CDR2 is SQIVND (reference sequence). V trimming: 5 bases; J trimming: 6 bases; junction bases outside the gene matches: 11. There are 16 residues in the CDR3. In nucleotides, the CDR3 is TGTGCCAGTAGTGTCCTCCCGGGACAGGGTTTCAATGAGCAGTTCTTC. This translates into CASSVLPGQGFNEQFF.

CDR3 in DNA: TGTGCCAGCAGCGCTAGCGGGGCGTCCTACAATGAGCAGTTCTTC. This sequence encodes CASSASGASYNEQFF. The J gene is TRBJ2-1, the V gene TRBV9; 9 bases map to TRBD2. Germline CDR1 and CDR2: SGDLS and YYNGEE. The CDR3 is made up of 15 amino acids. J lost 1 base, V lost 3 bases, and 2 bases had no gene match.

This chain uses TRBV5-4 with TRBJ2-7, with 7 bases aligning to TRBD1. This CDR3 has 13 amino acids. The ends lost 5 bases at V and 4 bases at J; junction bases unmatched: 6. Germline CDR1 is SGHNT and CDR2 is YYREEE (reference sequence). As DNA, the CDR3 is TGTGCCAGCAGTCCGGGACAGACTTACGAGCAGTACTTC. Translation: CASSPGQTYEQYF.

This clone was seen a single time. This sequence joins TRBV5-1 and TRBJ2-1, with TRBD2 matching over 9 bases. V gave up 4 bases and J gave up 9 bases; unmatched junction bases: 14. Per germline, CDR1 SGHRS and CDR2 YFSETQ. CDR3 size: 16 residues. CDR3 sequence reads: CASSPRSGGGVREQFF. The CDR3 coding sequence is TGCGCCAGCAGCCCCCGATCTGGCGGGGGGGTTCGTGAGCAGTTCTTC.

The DNA for the CDR3 is TGTGCCAGCAGCCTCGGGGGGGAGAATGAAAAACTGTTTTTT. It is translated as CASSLGGENEKLFF. The V and J genes are TRBV6-5 and TRBJ1-4; possible D gene TRBD1, 5 bases. The germline V gene has CDR1 MNHEY and CDR2 SVGAGI. This CDR3 spans 14 amino acids. The germline V and J ends were trimmed by 6 bases and 5 bases, with 13 bases remaining between them.

The chain is built from TRBV5-1 and TRBJ2-1; D gene ambiguous. The CDR3 sequence is 13 residues long. CDR1 is SGHRS and CDR2 is YFSETQ in the germline V gene. V shed 4 bases and J shed 8 bases, with 13 bases lying between them. CDR3 protein: CASSPSSIHEQFF. CDR3 DNA sequence: TGCGCCAGCAGCCCCTCTAGTATCCATGAGCAGTTCTTC.

The chain employs TRBV5-1 and TRBJ2-2, with 7 bases matching TRBD1. This CDR3 has 14 residues. V lost 4 bases, J lost 4 bases, and 4 bases stayed unmatched. The germline V gene has CDR1 SGHRS and CDR2 YFSETQ. CDR3 in amino acids: CASSLSGGTGELFF. CDR3 DNA: TGCGCCAGCAGCCTATCAGGGGGCACCGGGGAGCTGTTTTTT.

The genes are TRBV5-4 and TRBJ2-4; TRBD2 is a possible D gene (5 bases). V lost 4 bases to trimming and J lost 3 bases, with 17 bases between them. CDR1 is SGHNT, CDR2 YYREEE, per germline (reference sequence). The CDR3 consists of 16 residues. Here the CDR3 DNA reads TGTGCCAGCAGCCCCTCCCCCGCGGGTGTCAAAAACATTCAGTACTTC. It translates to CASSPSPAGVKNIQYF.

The chain employs TRBV3-1 (or the pseudogene TRBV3-2) and TRBJ2-3; TRBD2 is a possible D gene (5 bases). The V gene's germline CDR1 is LGHDT and CDR2 YNNKEL (reference sequence). Trimming took off 2 bases at V and 10 bases at J, with 22 bases between the two ends. This CDR3 region has 16 residues. For the CDR3, the DNA is TGTGCCAGCAGCCAACTCCCCAACCGGGCGGGTCCAGCGCAGTATTTT. It is translated as CASSQLPNRAGPAQYF.

The gene calls are TRBV19 and TRBJ2-7, with 10 bases identical to TRBD1. The CDR3 is made up of 13 amino acids. The V segment lost 10 bases and the J segment 2 bases; nucleotides outside the gene matches: 5. The V gene's germline CDR1 is LNHDA and CDR2 SQIVND (reference sequence). The CDR3 sequence is CATSGTGAYEQYF. For the CDR3, the DNA is TGTGCCACCTCCGGGACAGGGGCCTACGAGCAGTACTTC.

This rearrangement joins TRBV7-9 to TRBJ1-1; maybe TRBD1 (6 bases). Germline CDR1 and CDR2: SEHNR and FQNEAQ (reference sequence). The CDR3 extends over 13 amino acids. Deletions cut 7 bases from V and 2 bases from J, with 11 bases between. CDR3: CASTQQGNTEAFF. DNA of the CDR3: TGTGCCAGCACCCAACAGGGAAACACTGAAGCTTTCTTT.

The chain combines TRBV11-2 with TRBJ1-4, with D perhaps TRBD1 (5 bases). The germline V gene has CDR1 SGHAT and CDR2 FQNNGV. The V gene lost 3 bases and the J gene lost 5 bases, with 10 bases spanning the gap. This CDR3 contains 14 residues. This chain's CDR3 is CASSFYRTNEKLFF. In nucleotides, the CDR3 is TGTGCCAGCAGCTTTTACAGGACGAATGAAAAACTGTTTTTT.

This rearrangement joins TRBV19 to TRBJ1-3, with D maybe TRBD1 (5 bases). The CDR3 loop spans 15 amino acids. V was cut by 4 bases and J by 7 bases, with 17 bases left in between. The germline V gene has CDR1 LNHDA and CDR2 SQIVND (reference sequence). The CDR3 spells CASSNGASASNTIYF. CDR3 nucleotide sequence: TGTGCCAGTAGTAATGGGGCATCCGCCTCGAACACCATATATTTT.

The V and J genes are TRBV5-4 and TRBJ2-2; a possible D gene is TRBD2 (5 bases). This CDR3 comprises 19 residues. Trimming removed 0 bases at V and 7 bases at J, with 25 bases between. The germline V gene encodes CDR1 SGHNT and CDR2 YYREEE (reference sequence). CDR3 region: CASSLGRSGLVATLGELFF. As DNA, the CDR3 is TGTGCCAGCAGCTTGGGCCGTTCGGGGTTGGTGGCTACCCTCGGGGAGCTGTTTTTT. Supplemented by reference TRBV5-4 and TRBJ2-2, the full variable domain reads ETGVTQSPTHLIKTRGQQVTLRCSSQSGHNTVSWYQQALGQGPQFIFQYYREEENGRGNFPPRFSGLQFPNYSSELNVNALELDDSALYLCASSLGRSGLVATLGELFFGEGSRLTVL.